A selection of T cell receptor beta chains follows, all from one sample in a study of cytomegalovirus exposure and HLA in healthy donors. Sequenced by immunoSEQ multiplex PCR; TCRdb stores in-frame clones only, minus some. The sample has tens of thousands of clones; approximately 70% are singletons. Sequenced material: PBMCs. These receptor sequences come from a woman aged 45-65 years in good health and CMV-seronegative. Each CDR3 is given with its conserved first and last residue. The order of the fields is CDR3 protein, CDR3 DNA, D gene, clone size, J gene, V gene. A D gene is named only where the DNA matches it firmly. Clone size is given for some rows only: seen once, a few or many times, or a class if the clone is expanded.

CDR3 protein: CASSTGGIGAFF
CDR3 DNA: TGTGCCAGCAGTACAGGGGGCATCGGGGCTTTCTTT
D gene: TRBD1
clone size: NA
J gene: TRBJ1-1
V gene: TRBV2

CDR3 protein: CASGQGNNSPLHF
CDR3 DNA: TGTGCCAGCGGGCAGGGGAACAACTCACCCCTCCACTTT
D gene: NA
clone size: NA
J gene: TRBJ1-6
V gene: TRBV7-6

CDR3 protein: CASRLPGNGYTF
CDR3 DNA: TGTGCCAGCAGGCTGCCGGGAAACGGCTACACCTTC
D gene: NA
clone size: few
J gene: TRBJ1-2
V gene: TRBV6-5

CDR3 protein: CASSLPGGNTEAFF
CDR3 DNA: TGTGCCAGCAGTCTCCCCGGGGGTAACACTGAAGCTTTCTTT
D gene: NA
clone size: NA
J gene: TRBJ1-1
V gene: TRBV28

CDR3 protein: CATSIELVRELFF
CDR3 DNA: TGTGCCACCAGCATTGAGTTGGTCAGGGAGCTGTTTTTT
D gene: NA
clone size: few
J gene: TRBJ2-2
V gene: TRBV15

CDR3 protein: CASSELGTVNEKLFF
CDR3 DNA: TGTGCCAGCAGTGAACTGGGGACAGTGAATGAAAAACTGTTTTTT
D gene: TRBD1
clone size: few
J gene: TRBJ1-4
V gene: TRBV2

CDR3 protein: CASSLPLAGENGYTF
CDR3 DNA: TGTGCCAGCAGTTTACCCCTGGCAGGGGAGAATGGCTACACCTTC
D gene: NA
clone size: NA
J gene: TRBJ1-2
V gene: TRBV28

CDR3 protein: CASSLSRGEETQYF
CDR3 DNA: TGTGCCAGCAGTTTATCCCGGGGGGAAGAGACCCAGTACTTC
D gene: TRBD2
clone size: NA
J gene: TRBJ2-5
V gene: TRBV27

CDR3 protein: CASSLSGGTEHF
CDR3 DNA: TGTGCCAGCAGTTTATCGGGGGGAACTGAGCATTTT
D gene: NA
clone size: NA
J gene: TRBJ1-5
V gene: TRBV27

CDR3 protein: CASSPTGLVLAGNTIYF
CDR3 DNA: TGTGCCAGTAGTCCGACAGGGCTGGTGCTAGCTGGAAACACCATATATTTT
D gene: TRBD1
clone size: NA
J gene: TRBJ1-3
V gene: TRBV19

CDR3 protein: CAWSQHTGQGEKLFF
CDR3 DNA: TGTGCCTGGAGTCAACACACCGGACAGGGGGAAAAACTGTTTTTT
D gene: TRBD1
clone size: few
J gene: TRBJ1-4
V gene: TRBV30

CDR3 protein: CASSSRLDQPQHF
CDR3 DNA: TGTGCCAGCAGCTCCCGGTTGGATCAGCCCCAGCATTTT
D gene: NA
clone size: NA
J gene: TRBJ1-5
V gene: TRBV7-6

CDR3 protein: CACRQGFHNSPLHF
CDR3 DNA: TGTGCCTGTCGACAGGGGTTCCATAATTCACCCCTCCACTTT
D gene: TRBD1
clone size: NA
J gene: TRBJ1-6
V gene: TRBV30

CDR3 protein: CARKYRGSYEQYF
CDR3 DNA: TGTGCCAGGAAATACAGGGGGTCCTACGAGCAGTACTTC
D gene: TRBD1
clone size: medium-sized
J gene: TRBJ2-7
V gene: TRBV6-5

CDR3 protein: CASGAGHRGTEAFF
CDR3 DNA: TGCGCCAGCGGGGCAGGCCATCGTGGTACTGAAGCTTTCTTT
D gene: NA
clone size: NA
J gene: TRBJ1-1
V gene: TRBV5-1

CDR3 protein: CASSLESGSSGNTIYF
CDR3 DNA: TGTGCCAGCAGCTTAGAGAGCGGCTCCTCTGGAAACACCATATATTTT
D gene: NA
clone size: NA
J gene: TRBJ1-3
V gene: TRBV7-9

CDR3 protein: CASRPGLAGSYNEQFF
CDR3 DNA: TGTGCCAGTAGGCCGGGACTAGCGGGTTCCTACAATGAGCAGTTCTTC
D gene: TRBD2
clone size: once
J gene: TRBJ2-1
V gene: TRBV19

CDR3 protein: CASSQGTSGSDTQYF
CDR3 DNA: TGTGCCAGCAGCCAAGGGACTAGCGGGAGTGATACGCAGTATTTT
D gene: TRBD2
clone size: NA
J gene: TRBJ2-3
V gene: TRBV4-2

CDR3 protein: CASSGGGAGLHEQYF
CDR3 DNA: TGTGCCAGCAGCGGGGGAGGTGCGGGACTCCACGAGCAGTACTTC
D gene: NA
clone size: NA
J gene: TRBJ2-7
V gene: TRBV2

CDR3 protein: CASSLDLHRGHEQFF
CDR3 DNA: TGTGCCAGCAGCTTAGACCTACACAGGGGGCACGAGCAGTTCTTC
D gene: TRBD1
clone size: NA
J gene: TRBJ2-1
V gene: TRBV7-9

CDR3 protein: CASSPFRDRGYEQYF
CDR3 DNA: TGTGCCAGCAGTCCTTTCCGGGACAGGGGCTACGAGCAGTACTTC
D gene: TRBD1
clone size: NA
J gene: TRBJ2-7
V gene: TRBV28

CDR3 protein: CASSIQGEGPQHF
CDR3 DNA: TGCGCCAGCAGCATACAGGGGGAAGGGCCCCAGCATTTT
D gene: TRBD1
clone size: few
J gene: TRBJ1-5
V gene: TRBV5-1

CDR3 protein: CAISTGLPPSQYF
CDR3 DNA: TGTGCCATCAGTACGGGTCTCCCCCCATCGCAGTATTTT
D gene: NA
clone size: few
J gene: TRBJ2-3
V gene: TRBV10-3

CDR3 protein: CASSPGTGGSGNTIYF
CDR3 DNA: TGTGCCAGCTCACCGGGGACAGGGGGATCCGGAAACACCATATATTTT
D gene: TRBD1
clone size: NA
J gene: TRBJ1-3
V gene: TRBV18

CDR3 protein: CASSRQGTEAFF
CDR3 DNA: TGTGCCAGCAGCCGACAGGGCACTGAAGCTTTCTTT
D gene: TRBD1
clone size: NA
J gene: TRBJ1-1
V gene: TRBV7-2

CDR3 protein: CASSGGLASTVGEQYF
CDR3 DNA: TGCGCCAGCAGTGGGGGACTAGCGTCAACCGTCGGAGAGCAGTACTTC
D gene: TRBD2
clone size: few
J gene: TRBJ2-7
V gene: TRBV5-1